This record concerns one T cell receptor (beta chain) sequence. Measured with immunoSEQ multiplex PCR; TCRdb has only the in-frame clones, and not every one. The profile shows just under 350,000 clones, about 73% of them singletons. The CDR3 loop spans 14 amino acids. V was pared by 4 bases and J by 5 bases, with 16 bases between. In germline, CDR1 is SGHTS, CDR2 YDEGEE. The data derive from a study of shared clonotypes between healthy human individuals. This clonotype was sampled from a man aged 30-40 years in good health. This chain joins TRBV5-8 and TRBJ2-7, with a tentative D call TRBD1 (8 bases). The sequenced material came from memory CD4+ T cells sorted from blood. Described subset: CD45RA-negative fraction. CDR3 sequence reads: CASSPRTGRDEQYF. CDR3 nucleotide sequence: TGTGCCAGCAGCCCAAGGACAGGGAGGGACGAGCAGTACTTC.